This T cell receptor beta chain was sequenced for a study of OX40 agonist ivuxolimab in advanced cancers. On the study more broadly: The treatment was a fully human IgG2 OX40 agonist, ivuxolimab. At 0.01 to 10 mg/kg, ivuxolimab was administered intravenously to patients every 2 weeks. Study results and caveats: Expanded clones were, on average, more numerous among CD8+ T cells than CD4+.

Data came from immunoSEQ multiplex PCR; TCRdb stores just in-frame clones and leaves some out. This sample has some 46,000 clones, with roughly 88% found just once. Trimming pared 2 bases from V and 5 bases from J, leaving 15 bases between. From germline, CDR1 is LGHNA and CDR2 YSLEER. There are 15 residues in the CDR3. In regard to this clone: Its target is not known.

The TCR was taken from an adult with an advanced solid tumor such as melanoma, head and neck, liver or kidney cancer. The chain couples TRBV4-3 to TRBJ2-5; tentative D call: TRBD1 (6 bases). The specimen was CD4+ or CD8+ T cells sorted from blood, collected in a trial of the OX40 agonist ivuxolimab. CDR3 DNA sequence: TGCGCCAGCAGCCAAACAACAGGGCTAAAGGAGACCCAGTACTTC. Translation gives CASSQTTGLKETQYF.